This T cell receptor beta chain was sequenced during a study of vaccination effects on CD4 cells after COVID-19. For this clone: Its target is unknown.

Using viral peptide pools, the ViraFEST assay grew out antigen-specific CD4+ T cells prior to sequencing. Following 10 days of culture, CD4+ T cells were isolated. Between March and December 2020, the person had a SARS-CoV-2 infection that PCR confirmed. The protocol was immunoSEQ multiplex PCR, while the TCRdb copy is restricted to in-frame clones and leaves out a portion. Among more than 15,000 clones, approximately 74% were seen once, and the ten largest hold over 15%. The source material was CD4+ T cells from PBMCs cultured with SARS-CoV-2 spike peptides, sampled before COVID-19 vaccination. This TCR derives from a human donor who had a prior SARS-CoV-2 infection.

The CDR3 DNA reads TGTGCCAGCAGCGTAGGGGGCGGGGGCGTCGGGGAGCTGTTTTTT. Amino acids: CASSVGGGGVGELFF. The genes are TRBV9 and TRBJ2-2; D is possibly TRBD2 (7 bases). This CDR3 is built from 15 residues. Germline loops: CDR1 SGDLS, CDR2 YYNGEE. The germline V and J ends were trimmed by 0 bases and 7 bases, with 13 bases remaining between them.